A single sample is the source of the 6 T cell receptor beta chains below, sequenced in a study of neoadjuvant anti-PD-1 for oral cavity cancer. Time point defined: after neoadjuvant nivolumab, at surgical resection. TCRdb's copy holds only in-frame clones and misses some; the assay was immunoSEQ multiplex PCR. This sample yields roughly 15,000 clones, of which approximately 74% are seen a single time; 2.8% belongs to the top ten. Specimen: PBMCs, collected after nivolumab (anti-PD-1) treatment. All receptors derive from a person aged 35-79 years with oral cavity squamous cell carcinoma.

This clone turned up a few times. The CDR3 sequence is CASQQGAVQVNQPQHF. CDR3 nucleotide sequence: TGTGCCAGCCAACAGGGGGCTGTTCAAGTGAATCAGCCCCAGCATTTT. This sequence joins TRBV19 and TRBJ1-5; TRBD1 agrees at 9 bases. V was pared by 9 bases and J by 4 bases, with 13 bases of the junction left unmatched. The germline V gene has CDR1 LNHDA and CDR2 SQIVND (reference sequence). The CDR3 consists of 16 residues.

The CDR3 DNA reads as TGTGCCAGTAGTACAGGGGACGGCTCCTACGAGCAGTACTTC. Encoded protein: CASSTGDGSYEQYF. V and J are TRBV19 and TRBJ2-7; D might be TRBD1 (6 bases). Trimming stripped 4 bases from V and 0 bases from J, with 10 bases between. CDR3 length: 14 amino acids. Germline assignment: CDR1 LNHDA and CDR2 SQIVND (reference sequence).

The chain is built from TRBV9 and TRBJ2-7; D gene ambiguous. The V end lost 3 bases, the J end lost 1 base, and 11 bases lay between the germline ends. Per the germline V gene, CDR1 is SGDLS and CDR2 is YYNGEE. The CDR3 contains 14 residues. The CDR3 region is CASSELGNSYEQYF. CDR3 DNA sequence: TGTGCCAGCAGCGAATTAGGTAATTCCTACGAGCAGTACTTC.

The V gene is TRBV19, the J gene TRBJ2-1; TRBD2 aligns across 7 bases. V was pared by 4 bases and J by 0 bases, with 3 bases of the junction left unmatched. The CDR3 has 15 residues. Germline CDR1 and CDR2: LNHDA and SQIVND (reference sequence). The CDR3 nucleotides are TGTGCCAGTAGTAGAGCGGGGAGCTCCTACAATGAGCAGTTCTTC. Translated: CASSRAGSSYNEQFF.

This clone has a handful of counts. J is TRBJ1-3 and V is TRBV5-1; perhaps TRBD1 as D (6 bases). The CDR3 consists of 13 residues. V was trimmed by 4 bases and J by 4 bases, leaving 9 bases between them. CDR1 is SGHRS, CDR2 YFSETQ, per germline. The CDR3 here is CASSRDTGNTIYF. CDR3 nucleotides: TGCGCCAGCAGCCGGGACACAGGAAACACCATATATTTT.

This rearrangement joins TRBV7-2 to TRBJ2-1, with 7 bases that match TRBD2. Per the germline V gene, CDR1 is SGHTA and CDR2 is FQGNSA. J gave up 4 bases and V 8 bases, and 8 bases lay outside the gene matches. This CDR3 has 14 residues. The CDR3 DNA is TGTGCCAGCCGTCCGGGACTATCGTACAATGAGCAGTTCTTC. This gives the protein CASRPGLSYNEQFF.